This T cell receptor (beta chain) appears in the sequencing data of a study of shared clonotypes between healthy human individuals. About the research overall: CD4 naive and memory got three plates each, CD8 naive two, CD8 memory one.

As defined, naive CD8 cells were CD45RO-negative and positively selected for CCR7, with terminally differentiated effector memory CD45RA+ cells excluded. CDR1 and CDR2 (germline): LNHDA, SQIVND (reference sequence). V was shortened by 6 bases and J by 2 bases, with 9 bases between the two germline ends. This CDR3 is built from 13 residues. The protocol was immunoSEQ multiplex PCR, while the TCRdb copy is restricted to in-frame clones and leaves out a portion. This sample yields over 2,000,000 clones, of which 85% to 95% are seen a single time; approximately 1.7% belongs to the top ten. Sequencing input: naive CD8+ T cells from PBMCs. The TCR comes from a man younger than 35 in good health. Some clones in this sample may be carry-over from other donors' samples. The chain is built from TRBV19 and TRBJ2-3; D is perhaps TRBD2 (5 bases). DNA for the CDR3: TGTGCCAGTAGCCGAGCGGACACAGATACGCAGTATTTT. This codes for CASSRADTDTQYF. Looking up the rest from reference TRBV19 and TRBJ2-3 gives the full variable domain: DGGITQSPKYLFRKEGQNVTLSCEQNLNHDAMYWYRQDPGQGLRLIYYSQIVNDFQKGDIAEGYSVSREKKESFPLTVTSAQKNPTAFYLCASSRADTDTQYFGPGTRLTVL.